This T cell receptor beta chain was documented in a study of shared clonotypes between healthy human individuals. Findings and caveats of the study: Sharing across several donors was seen in roughly 5% of naive CD4 clonotypes.

TCRdb keeps only in-frame clones here, not all; method: immunoSEQ multiplex PCR. Of about 1,900,000 clones listed, about 95% are singletons. The CDR3 spans 16 residues. From germline, CDR1 is SEHNR and CDR2 FQNEAQ (reference sequence). V was clipped by 6 bases and J by 2 bases, with 17 bases between them. Terminally differentiated effector memory CD45RA+ cells were excluded from the naive CD8 cells, which were CD45RO-negative and positively selected for CCR7. As to this clone: Antigen: not known.

The chain recombines TRBV7-9 with TRBJ2-1; TRBD2 is a possible D gene (6 bases). The sequenced sample was naive CD8+ T cells sorted from blood. This sequence was found in a man younger than 30 in good health. The CDR3 here is CASSRLVGEPYNEQFF. The CDR3 DNA sequence: TGTGCCAGCAGTCGACTAGTGGGAGAACCCTACAATGAGCAGTTCTTC.